This T cell receptor beta chain was retrieved from a study of blood T cell repertoires in COVID-19. On the study more broadly: Italy, Spain and the United States were the sources of the convalescent and acute COVID-19 samples. PBMCs, B-cell-depleted T cells, or T cells were the source of the cDNA or gDNA that made up the material.

Worth noting for this clone: Other DNA sequences within the sample encode an identical CDR3.

V gave up 5 bases and J gave up 6 bases, with 16 bases separating them. CDR1 and CDR2 (germline): SQVTM, ANQGSEA. The CDR3 is made up of 13 amino acids. As processed by the authors: Estimation of nucleated cell counts relied on the amplification of reference gene primers. Libraries were prepared by immunoSEQ multiplex PCR; TCRdb keeps only in-frame clonotypes and omits some of them. That table is the source of V, J and clone size, and D and trimming were worked out from the DNA. The sample lists some 90,000 clones, approximately 89% occurring once. What was sequenced was peripheral blood. The chain links TRBV29-1 to TRBJ1-2; D may be TRBD1 (5 bases). The receptor comes from a man aged 50-60 years with acute or convalescent COVID-19. The CDR3 nucleotides read TGCAGCGTTCGGGCGGGGGGGAATGATGGCTACACCTTC. Protein sequence: CSVRAGGNDGYTF.